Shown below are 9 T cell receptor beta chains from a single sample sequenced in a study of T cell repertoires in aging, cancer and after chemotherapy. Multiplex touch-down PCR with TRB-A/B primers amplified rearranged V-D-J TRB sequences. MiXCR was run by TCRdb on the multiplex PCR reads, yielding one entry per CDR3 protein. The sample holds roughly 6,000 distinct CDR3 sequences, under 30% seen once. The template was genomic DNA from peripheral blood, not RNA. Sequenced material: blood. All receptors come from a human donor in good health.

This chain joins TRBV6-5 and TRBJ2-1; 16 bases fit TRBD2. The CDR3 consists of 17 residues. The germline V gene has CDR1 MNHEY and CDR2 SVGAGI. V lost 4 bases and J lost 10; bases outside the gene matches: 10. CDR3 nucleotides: TGTGCCAGCAGTTTAGCGGGACTAGCGGGAGGGCCAGGGGAGCAGTTCTTC. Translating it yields CASSLAGLAGGPGEQFF.

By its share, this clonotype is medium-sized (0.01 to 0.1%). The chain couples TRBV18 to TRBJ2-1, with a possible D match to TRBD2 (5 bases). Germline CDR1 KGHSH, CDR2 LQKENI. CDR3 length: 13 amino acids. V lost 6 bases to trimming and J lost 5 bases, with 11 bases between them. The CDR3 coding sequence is TGTGCCAGCTCGAGGGAAATGGACAATGAGCAGTTCTTC. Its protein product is CASSREMDNEQFF.

CDR3 protein: CASSYGTVTRETQYF. DNA for the CDR3: TGTGCCAGCAGCTACGGGACAGTAACTCGAGAGACCCAGTACTTC. The chain carries TRBV7-6 and TRBJ2-5; TRBD1 aligns across 7 bases. Germline V gene data show CDR1 as SGHVS and CDR2 as FNYEAQ. The CDR3 extends over 15 amino acids. Trimming took 4 bases from V and 4 from J; bases not matched to a gene: 9.

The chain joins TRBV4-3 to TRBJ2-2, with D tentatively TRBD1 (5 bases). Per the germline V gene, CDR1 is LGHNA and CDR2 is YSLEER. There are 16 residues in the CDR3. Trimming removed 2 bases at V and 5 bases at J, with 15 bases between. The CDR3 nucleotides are TGCGCCAGCAGCCAACGACCGGCAGGGTGGACCGGGGAGCTGTTTTTT. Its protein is CASSQRPAGWTGELFF.

The CDR3 sequence is CASSPPRDTQYF. CDR3 nucleotide sequence: TGTGCCAGCAGCCCCCCCAGGGATACGCAGTATTTT. The genes are TRBV7-2 and TRBJ2-3; D unresolved. CDR3 length: 12 amino acids. V lost 5 bases, J lost 6 bases, and 9 bases lay in between. The germline gives CDR1 SGHTA, CDR2 FQGNSA.

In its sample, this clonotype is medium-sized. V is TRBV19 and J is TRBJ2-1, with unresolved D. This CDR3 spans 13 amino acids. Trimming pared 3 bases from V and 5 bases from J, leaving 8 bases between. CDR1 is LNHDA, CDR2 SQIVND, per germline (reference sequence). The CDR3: CASSMGQNNEQFF. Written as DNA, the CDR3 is TGTGCCAGTAGTATGGGCCAGAACAATGAGCAGTTCTTC. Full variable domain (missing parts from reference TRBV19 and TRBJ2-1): DGGITQSPKYLFRKEGQNVTLSCEQNLNHDAMYWYRQDPGQGLRLIYYSQIVNDFQKGDIAEGYSVSREKKESFPLTVTSAQKNPTAFYLCASSMGQNNEQFFGPGTRLTVL.

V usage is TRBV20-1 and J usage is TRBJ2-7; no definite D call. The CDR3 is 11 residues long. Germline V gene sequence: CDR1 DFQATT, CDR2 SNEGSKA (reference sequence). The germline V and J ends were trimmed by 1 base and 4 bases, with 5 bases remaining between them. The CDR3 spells CSARVGYEQYF. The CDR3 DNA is TGCAGTGCTAGAGTGGGTTACGAGCAGTACTTC.

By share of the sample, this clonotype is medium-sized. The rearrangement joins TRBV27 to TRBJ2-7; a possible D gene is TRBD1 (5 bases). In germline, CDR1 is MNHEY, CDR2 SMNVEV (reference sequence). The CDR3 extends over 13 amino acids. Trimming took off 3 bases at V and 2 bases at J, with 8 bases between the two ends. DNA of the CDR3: TGTGCCAGCAGTTTGGGGCAGCCCTACGAGCAGTACTTC. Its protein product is CASSLGQPYEQYF.

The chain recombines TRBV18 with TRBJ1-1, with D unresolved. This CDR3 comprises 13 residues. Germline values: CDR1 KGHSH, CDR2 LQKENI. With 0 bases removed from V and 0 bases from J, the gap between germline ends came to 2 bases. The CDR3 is CASSPPVNTEAFF. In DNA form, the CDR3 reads TGTGCCAGCTCACCACCAGTGAACACTGAAGCTTTCTTT. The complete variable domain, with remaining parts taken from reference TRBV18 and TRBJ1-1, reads NAGVMQNPRHLVRRRGQEARLRCSPMKGHSHVYWYRQLPEEGLKFMVYLQKENIIDESGMPKERFSAEFPKEGPSILRIQQVVRGDSAAYFCASSPPVNTEAFFGQGTRLTVV.